This T cell receptor (beta chain) derives from a study of graft-versus-host responses after intestinal transplantation. Study-level information: Those transplanted obtained multivisceral, liver-intestinal, or isolated intestinal grafts. All recipients got anti-thymocyte globulin induction, then tacrolimus and steroids for approximately 3 years. Findings and limits, study-wide: Patients with graft-donor T cell macrochimerism had high graft-versus-host to host-versus-graft clonal ratios in allografts. Researchers found GvH clones in recipient marrow, and some showed up first in ileum or blood.

Profiling relied on immunoSEQ multiplex PCR, and the TCRdb table lists in-frame clones only, not all of them. The sample carries around 100,000 clones, 85% to 95% recorded once. V dropped 3 bases and J dropped 0 bases, with 8 bases sitting between them. The V gene's germline CDR1 is SQVTM and CDR2 ANQGSEA. The CDR3 spans 13 residues. About this clone itself: Its specificity is unknown. Other DNA sequences in this sample translate to the same CDR3.

Sequencing used unstimulated CD4+ T cells sorted from spleen or lymph node cells, obtained before transplant. The V gene is TRBV29-1, the J gene TRBJ2-5; D gene uncertain. The sequence came from a human donor who was the organ donor for an intestinal transplant. CDR3 protein: CSVDTTYQETQYF. The CDR3 coding sequence is TGCAGCGTTGATACGACGTACCAAGAGACCCAGTACTTC. Combining the CDR3 with reference TRBV29-1 and TRBJ2-5 gives the whole variable domain SAVISQKPSRDICQRGTSLTIQCQVDSQVTMMFWYRQQPGQSLTLIATANQGSEATYESGFVIDKFPISRPNLTFSTLTVSNMSPEDSSIYLCSVDTTYQETQYFGPGTRLLVL.